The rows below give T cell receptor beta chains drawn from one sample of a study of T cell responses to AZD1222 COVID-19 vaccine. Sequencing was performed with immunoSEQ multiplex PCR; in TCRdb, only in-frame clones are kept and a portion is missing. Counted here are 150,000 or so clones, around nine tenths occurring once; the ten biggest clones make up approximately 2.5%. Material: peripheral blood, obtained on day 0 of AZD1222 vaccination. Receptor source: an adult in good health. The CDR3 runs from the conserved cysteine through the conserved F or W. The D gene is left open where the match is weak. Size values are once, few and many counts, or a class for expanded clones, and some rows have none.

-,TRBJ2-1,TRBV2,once,TGTGCCAGCAGTGAACCAGGGCCACCGCAGTTCTTC,CASSEPGPPQFF
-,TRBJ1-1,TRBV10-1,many,TGCGCCAGCAGTGAATATGGGGTCATGAACACTGAAGCTTTCTTT,CASSEYGVMNTEAFF
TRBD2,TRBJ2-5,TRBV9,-,TGTGATCGCTATGTGGGACTAGCGGCTAAAGAGACCCAGTACTTC,CDRYVGLAAKETQYF
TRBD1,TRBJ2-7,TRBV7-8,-,TGTGCCAGCAGCTTAGGTGGGGACAGGTCCTACGAGCAGTACTTC,CASSLGGDRSYEQYF
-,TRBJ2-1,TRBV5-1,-,TGCGCCAGCAGCTTCCGGGGGTTTGAGCAGTTCTTC,CASSFRGFEQFF
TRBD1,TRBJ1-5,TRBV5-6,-,TGTGCCAGCAGCTTGAGTCAGGGGGCGAATCAGCCCCAGCATTTT,CASSLSQGANQPQHF
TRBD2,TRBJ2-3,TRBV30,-,TGTGCCTGGAGTGCCGGGACTAGCGGGATCACAGATACGCAGTATTTT,CAWSAGTSGITDTQYF
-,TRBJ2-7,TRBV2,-,TGTGCCAGCAGCTCCCCCTGGGTCTACGAGCAGTACTTC,CASSSPWVYEQYF
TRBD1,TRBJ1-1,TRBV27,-,TGTGCCAGCCGTCGGGACAGGCGCCTGAACACTGAAGCTTTCTTT,CASRRDRRLNTEAFF
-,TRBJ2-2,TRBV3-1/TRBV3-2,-,TGTGCCAGCAGCCCTGGAGGGGGCATCACGAACACCGGGGAGCTGTTTTTT,CASSPGGGITNTGELFF
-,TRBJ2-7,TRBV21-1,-,TGTGCCAGCAGCAAAGTGCGGGAGGTGCGGTACGAGCAGTACTTC,CASSKVREVRYEQYF
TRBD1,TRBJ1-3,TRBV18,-,TGTGCCAGCTCACCAACGGCAGGGGGGGACTCTGGAAACACCATATATTTT,CASSPTAGGDSGNTIYF
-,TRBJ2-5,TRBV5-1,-,TGCGCCAGCACCCACCCGAACGGTATGGGGACCCAGTACTTC,CASTHPNGMGTQYF
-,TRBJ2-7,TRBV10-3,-,TGTGCCATCAGTGAAATAGGGGCGGGGCCATCCTACGAGCAGTACTTC,CAISEIGAGPSYEQYF
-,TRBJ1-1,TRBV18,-,TGTGCCAGCTCACCATTCGGCTCAGTGAACACTGAAGCTTTCTTT,CASSPFGSVNTEAFF
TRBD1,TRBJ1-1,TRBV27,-,TGTGCCAGCAGTTTTCAGGGGGGCACTGAAGCTTTCTTT,CASSFQGGTEAFF
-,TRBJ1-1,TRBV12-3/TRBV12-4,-,TGTGCCAGCAGTTTGAACACGAACACTGAAGCTTTCTTT,CASSLNTNTEAFF
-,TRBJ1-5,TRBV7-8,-,TGTGCCAGCAGCCCTAACAGGATCTCTAGTGGCAATCAGCCCCAGCATTTT,CASSPNRISSGNQPQHF
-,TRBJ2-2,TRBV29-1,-,TGCAGCGTTGAGGGGGGAGGCACCGGGGAGCTGTTTTTT,CSVEGGGTGELFF
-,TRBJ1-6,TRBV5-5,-,TGTGCCAGCAGAGAGGGCCCTAGCTCCTATAATTCACCCCTCCACTTT,CASREGPSSYNSPLHF
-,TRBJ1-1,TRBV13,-,TGTGCCAGCAGCTCCGCAAGGACGTTTGAAGCTTTCTTT,CASSSARTFEAFF
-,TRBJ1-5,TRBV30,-,TGTGCCTGTGGGACGTTCAGCAATCAGCCCCAGCATTTT,CACGTFSNQPQHF
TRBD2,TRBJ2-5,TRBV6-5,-,TGTGCCAGCAGTTACATGGGGAGGGAAGAGACCCAGTACTTC,CASSYMGREETQYF
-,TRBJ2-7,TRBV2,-,TGTGCCAGCAGCGCTATCCTTCTCGGCGAGCAGTACTTC,CASSAILLGEQYF
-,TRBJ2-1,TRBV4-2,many,TGTGCCAGCAGCCAAGATCTGGGGGGATTGGGGAATGAGCAGTTCTTC,CASSQDLGGLGNEQFF
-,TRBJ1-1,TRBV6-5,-,TGTGCCAGCAGTTACCTAAGACAGGTCCGGAACACTGAAGCTTTCTTT,CASSYLRQVRNTEAFF
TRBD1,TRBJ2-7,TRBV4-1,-,TGCGCCAGCAGCCAAGTCCCGACAGGGGAGTACGAGCAGTACTTC,CASSQVPTGEYEQYF
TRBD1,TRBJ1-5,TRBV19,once,TGTGCCAGTAGTATCACGGCAGGGGGAGGTCAGCCCCAGCATTTT,CASSITAGGGQPQHF
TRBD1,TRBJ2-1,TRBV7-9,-,TGTGCCAGCAGCCCGGCTTGGCTCGGACAGGTCGACAATGAGCAGTTCTTC,CASSPAWLGQVDNEQFF
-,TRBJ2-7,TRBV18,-,TGTGCCAGCTCACTTAACTCGAAATACGAGCAGTACTTC,CASSLNSKYEQYF
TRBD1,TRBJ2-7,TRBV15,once,TGTGCCACCAGCAGAGCCGGGACAGGCTCCTACGAGCAGTACTTC,CATSRAGTGSYEQYF
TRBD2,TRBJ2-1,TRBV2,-,TGTGCCAGCAGTTCTAGCGGGAGGACAGATGAGCAGTTCTTC,CASSSSGRTDEQFF
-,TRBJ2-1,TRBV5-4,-,TGTGCCAGCAGCTTGGCCCGGACCAGCTCCTACAATGAGCAGTTCTTC,CASSLARTSSYNEQFF
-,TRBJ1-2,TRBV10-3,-,TGTGCCATCAGTGGCGGCGGTTTAGGCTACACCTTC,CAISGGGLGYTF
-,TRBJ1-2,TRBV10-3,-,TGTGCCATCAGTGAGTCGGTGGGCAGAGCTAACTATGGCTACACCTTC,CAISESVGRANYGYTF
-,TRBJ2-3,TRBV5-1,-,TGCGCCAGCAGCCCTCAAGCGGGTTCTAGCACAGATACGCAGTATTTT,CASSPQAGSSTDTQYF
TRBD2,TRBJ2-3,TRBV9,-,TGTGCCAGCAGCGTAGGACTAGCGGGGTTCACAGATACGCAGTATTTT,CASSVGLAGFTDTQYF
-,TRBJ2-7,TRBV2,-,TGTGCCAGCAGTCCTATCTACGAGCAGTACTTC,CASSPIYEQYF
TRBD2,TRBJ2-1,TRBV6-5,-,TGTGCCAGCTATCCACTAGCGGGCTCCTACAATGAGCAGTTCTTC,CASYPLAGSYNEQFF
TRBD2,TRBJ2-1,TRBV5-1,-,TGCGCCAGCAGCTTGGGGCTAGCGGGAGGCCAGTCCAATGAGCAGTTCTTC,CASSLGLAGGQSNEQFF
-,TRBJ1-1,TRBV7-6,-,TGTGCCAGCAGCTTAGGGGCAGGGGTGGTGACTGAAGCTTTCTTT,CASSLGAGVVTEAFF
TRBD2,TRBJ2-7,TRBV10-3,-,TGTGCCATCAGTGAGTCGGTCGGGAGGGGCTCCTACGAGCAGTACTTC,CAISESVGRGSYEQYF
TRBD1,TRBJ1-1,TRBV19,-,TGTGCCAGTAGGGATACAGGGGTCGGCACTGAAGCTTTCTTT,CASRDTGVGTEAFF
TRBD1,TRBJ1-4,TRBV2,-,TGTGCCACCGAAAGGGGGGACAGGGAAAAACTGTTTTTT,CATERGDREKLFF
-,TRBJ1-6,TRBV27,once,TGTGCCAGCAGTTTAGACCGAGTCAGGGCACCCCTCCACTTT,CASSLDRVRAPLHF
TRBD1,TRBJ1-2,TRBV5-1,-,TGCGCCAGCAGCCCGCGGACAGGGAGTCTTACCTATGGCTACACCTTC,CASSPRTGSLTYGYTF
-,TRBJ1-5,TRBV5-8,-,TGTGCCAGCAGCTTGTGGGATCAGCCCCAGCATTTT,CASSLWDQPQHF
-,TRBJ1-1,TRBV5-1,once,TGCGCCAGCAGCTCCTTTTTTAACACTGAAGCTTTCTTT,CASSSFFNTEAFF
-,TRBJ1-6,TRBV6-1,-,TGTGCCAGCAGCGAACCCGAGCGGACCGTTTATAATTCACCCCTCCACTTT,CASSEPERTVYNSPLHF
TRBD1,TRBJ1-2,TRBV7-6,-,TGTGCCAGCAGCTCGCAGACAGGGATTACGGACTACACCTTC,CASSSQTGITDYTF
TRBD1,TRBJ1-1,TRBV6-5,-,TGTGCCAGCAGTTCGGCAGGGGGTACAATTACTGAAGCTTTCTTT,CASSSAGGTITEAFF
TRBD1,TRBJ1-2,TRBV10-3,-,TGTGCCATCAGGCCCGACAGGGTTTCTCAGGGTGGCTACACCTTC,CAIRPDRVSQGGYTF
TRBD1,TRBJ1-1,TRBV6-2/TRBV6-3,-,TGTGCCAGCAGTTACGAGGCAGGGGGCCTGAACACTGAAGCTTTCTTT,CASSYEAGGLNTEAFF
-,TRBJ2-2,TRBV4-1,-,TGCGCCAGCAGCCAGAGGGCACTGACCGGGGAGCTGTTTTTT,CASSQRALTGELFF
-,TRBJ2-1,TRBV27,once,TGTGCCAGCAGTTTACCCCTAGGGTACGAGCCGAGGGAGCAGTTCTTC,CASSLPLGYEPREQFF
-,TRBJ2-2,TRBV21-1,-,TGTGCCAGCAGCAATACGTGGGAGGGACAGACCGGGGAGCTGTTTTTT,CASSNTWEGQTGELFF
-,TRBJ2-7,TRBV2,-,TGTGCCAGCATCGTGAAAGGCGCCTCTCCCACCTACGAGCAGTACTTC,CASIVKGASPTYEQYF
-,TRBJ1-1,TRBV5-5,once,TGTGCCAGCAGCCCAGGGACACCAAAAACGAACACTGAAGCTTTCTTT,CASSPGTPKTNTEAFF